This T cell receptor (beta chain) was identified in a study of shared clonotypes between healthy human individuals. In the study overall: Donor ages ranged 18 to 49 years: two women, a few men.

Clones were sequenced by immunoSEQ multiplex PCR, and TCRdb holds only the in-frame ones, with some missing. The table lists 2 million to 2.5 million clones, more than 85% of them singletons, with under 0.45% in the top ten. The CDR3 totals 17 residues. V lost 2 bases, J lost 6 bases, and 10 bases stayed unmatched. Germline-derived CDR1 and CDR2 are LNHDA and SQIVND (reference sequence). Study findings and constraints: Clonotypes that were shared across four donors made up approximately 5.1% of naive CD4 clonotypes.

As concerns this clone: Its antigen is not known.

The sequencing sample was made of naive CD4+ T cells from PBMCs. As to subset: CD45RA+ positively selected. V is TRBV19 and J is TRBJ1-1, with TRBD1 matching 12 bases. The receptor was isolated from a man aged 18 to 30 in good health. Some clones in this sample may be carry-over from other donors' samples. CDR3: CASSITGTGGGMAEAFF. Written as DNA, the CDR3 is TGTGCCAGTAGTATAACCGGGACAGGGGGCGGTATGGCTGAAGCTTTCTTT.